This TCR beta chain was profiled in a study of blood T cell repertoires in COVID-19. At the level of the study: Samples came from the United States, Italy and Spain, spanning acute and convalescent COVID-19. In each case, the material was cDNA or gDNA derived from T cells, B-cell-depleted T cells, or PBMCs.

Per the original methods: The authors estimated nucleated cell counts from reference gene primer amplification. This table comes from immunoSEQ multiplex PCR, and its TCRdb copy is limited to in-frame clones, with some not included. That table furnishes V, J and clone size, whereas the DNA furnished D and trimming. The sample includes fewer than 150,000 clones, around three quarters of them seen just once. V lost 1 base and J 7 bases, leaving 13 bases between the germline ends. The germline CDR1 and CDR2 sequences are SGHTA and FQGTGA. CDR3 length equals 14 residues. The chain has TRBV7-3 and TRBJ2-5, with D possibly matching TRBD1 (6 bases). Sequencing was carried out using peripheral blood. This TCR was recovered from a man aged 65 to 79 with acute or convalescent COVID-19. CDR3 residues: CASSLIAPQGTQYF. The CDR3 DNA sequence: TGTGCCAGCAGCTTAATAGCGCCACAGGGGACCCAGTACTTC.